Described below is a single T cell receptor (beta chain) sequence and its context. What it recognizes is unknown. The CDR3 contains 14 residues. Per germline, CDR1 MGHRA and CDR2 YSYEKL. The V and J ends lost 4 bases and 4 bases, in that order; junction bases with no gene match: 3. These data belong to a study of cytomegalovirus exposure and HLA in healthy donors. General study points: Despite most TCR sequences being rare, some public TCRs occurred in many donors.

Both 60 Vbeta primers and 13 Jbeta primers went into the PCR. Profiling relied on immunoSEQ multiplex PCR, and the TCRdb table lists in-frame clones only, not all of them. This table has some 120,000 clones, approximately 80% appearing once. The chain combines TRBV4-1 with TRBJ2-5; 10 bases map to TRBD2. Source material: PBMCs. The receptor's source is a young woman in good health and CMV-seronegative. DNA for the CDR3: TGCGCCAGCAGCCGAGTAGCGGGAGGAGAGACCCAGTACTTC. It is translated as CASSRVAGGETQYF.